The 22 T cell receptor beta chains given below trace back to one sample, sequenced in a study of blood T cell repertoires in COVID-19. TCRdb keeps only in-frame clones here, not all; method: immunoSEQ multiplex PCR. The sample includes 200,000 to 250,000 clones, approximately 82% of them seen just once. Sequencing was performed on peripheral blood. These receptors came from an elderly woman with acute or convalescent COVID-19.

The chain uses TRBV6-5 and TRBJ1-5, with no clear D. This CDR3 region has 12 residues. The ends were cut back, 6 bases at V and 2 bases at J, with 5 bases in the middle. Germline V CDR1 and CDR2: MNHEY, SVGAGI. The DNA of the CDR3 is TGTGCCAGCAGCGGGGGCAATCAGCCCCAGCATTTT. Translating gives CASSGGNQPQHF.

The CDR3 DNA reads as TGTGCCAGCAGTTTATATGCGGGGCGCACTGAAGCTTTCTTT. Its translation: CASSLYAGRTEAFF. V gene TRBV27 combines with J gene TRBJ1-1; perhaps TRBD1 as D (5 bases). Germline CDR1 is MNHEY and CDR2 is SMNVEV (reference sequence). The CDR3 sequence is 14 residues long. V lost 1 base and J 4 bases, leaving 10 bases between the germline ends.

This sequence joins TRBV6-6 and TRBJ1-6; 8 bases align to TRBD1. This CDR3 is 14 amino acids long. The V gene end was trimmed by 6 bases and the J gene end by 7 bases; junction bases not matched to a gene: 5. CDR1 MNHNY and CDR2 SVGAGI come from the germline V gene (reference sequence). CDR3 in DNA: TGTGCCAGCAGAGGACAGGGAATCAATTCACCCCTCCACTTT. Its protein is CASRGQGINSPLHF.

The chain carries TRBV3-1 (or the pseudogene TRBV3-2) and TRBJ2-2; 7 bases match TRBD1. The V gene's germline CDR1 is LGHDT and CDR2 YNNKEL (reference sequence). V trimming: 3 bases; J trimming: 7 bases; junction bases outside the gene matches: 11. The CDR3 totals 16 residues. The CDR3, as DNA: TGTGCCAGCAGCCAGAGACAGGGTCGATATGGCGGGGAGCTGTTTTTT. As protein: CASSQRQGRYGGELFF.

The gene calls are TRBV5-1 and TRBJ2-3, with 8 bases aligning to TRBD2. Germline V CDR1 and CDR2: SGHRS, YFSETQ. This CDR3 spans 15 amino acids. Unmatched junction bases numbered 7, after V lost 5 bases and J lost 2 bases. CDR3 DNA sequence: TGCGCCAGCAGTTTAGCGGGGACTTACACAGATACGCAGTATTTT. It yields the protein CASSLAGTYTDTQYF.

The rearrangement uses TRBV3-1 (or the pseudogene TRBV3-2) and TRBJ1-2; TRBD1 matches 10 bases. The germline V gene encodes CDR1 LGHDT and CDR2 YNNKEL (reference sequence). The CDR3 is 16 amino acids. V lost 0 bases and J lost 4; bases outside the gene matches: 5. The CDR3 is CASSQDRGQGIYGYTF. In nucleotides, the CDR3 is TGTGCCAGCAGCCAAGACCGGGGACAGGGGATCTATGGCTACACCTTC.

The chain links TRBV28 to TRBJ1-5; D is ambiguous. This CDR3 contains 12 residues. Germline values: CDR1 MDHEN, CDR2 SYDVKM. The germline V and J ends were trimmed by 3 bases and 5 bases, with 5 bases remaining between them. The CDR3 loop is CASSLADQPQHF. The CDR3 nucleotides are TGTGCCAGCAGTTTGGCGGATCAGCCCCAGCATTTT.

V is TRBV12-3 or TRBV12-4 and J is TRBJ1-5; the D gene is possibly TRBD1 (5 bases). There are 13 residues in the CDR3. Trimming pared 4 bases from V and 3 bases from J, leaving 7 bases between. The CDR3 coding sequence is TGTGCCAGCAGTTCAGGGTACAATCAGCCCCAGCATTTT. Protein sequence: CASSSGYNQPQHF.

The J gene is TRBJ2-1, the V gene TRBV3-1 (or the pseudogene TRBV3-2); 8 bases align to TRBD2. The CDR3 is 16 amino acids. Germline values: CDR1 LGHDT, CDR2 YNNKEL (reference sequence). V lost 0 bases and J lost 3; bases outside the gene matches: 4. The CDR3 DNA is TGTGCCAGCAGCCAAGAGGCCGGGGGGGGCTACAATGAGCAGTTCTTC. This encodes CASSQEAGGGYNEQFF.

The rearrangement uses TRBV5-1 and TRBJ2-1, with D tentatively TRBD2 (5 bases). CDR3 size: 12 residues. Trimming removed 6 bases from V and 5 bases from J, with 9 bases in between. The germline V gene has CDR1 SGHRS and CDR2 YFSETQ. The CDR3, as DNA: TGCGCCAGCACGGACTGGGACAATGAGCAGTTCTTC. Residues: CASTDWDNEQFF.

CDR3 nucleotide sequence: TGCAGCGTTGATCGGACTAGCGGCGAGCAGTACTTC. Its protein product is CSVDRTSGEQYF. This chain links TRBV29-1 with TRBJ2-7; TRBD2 aligns across 10 bases. V shed 3 bases, J shed 6 bases, and the junction held 2 bases outside the gene matches. Germline CDR1 reads SQVTM; CDR2 reads ANQGSEA. There are 12 residues in the CDR3.

This CDR3 is CASSEGGNTIYF. In DNA, the CDR3 is TGTGCCAGCAGTGAGGGGGGGAACACCATATATTTT. This chain joins TRBV2 and TRBJ1-3, with D perhaps TRBD1 (5 bases). Trimming took 3 bases from V and 7 from J, leaving 7 bases between them. The CDR3 loop spans 12 amino acids. In germline, CDR1 is SNHLY, CDR2 FYNNEI.

The chain couples TRBV5-4 to TRBJ2-3; TRBD2 matches 10 bases. This CDR3 region has 16 residues. CDR1 SGHNT and CDR2 YYREEE come from the germline V gene (reference sequence). The junction had 8 bases not matched to a gene; V was cut back by 5 bases and J by 2 bases. The CDR3 protein is CASSNKGLAPTDTQYF. The CDR3 coding sequence is TGTGCCAGCAGTAATAAGGGACTAGCGCCCACAGATACGCAGTATTTT.

This chain joins TRBV19 and TRBJ2-2; a possible D gene is TRBD1 (6 bases). The V end was cut by 5 bases, the J end by 7 bases, with 20 bases between. CDR1 and CDR2 from the germline V gene are LNHDA and SQIVND (reference sequence). The CDR3 contains 16 residues. The CDR3 DNA sequence: TGTGCCAGTAGTCCGTCATCCGGGACAAGTATCGGGGAGCTGTTTTTT. Protein sequence: CASSPSSGTSIGELFF.

V gene TRBV28 combines with J gene TRBJ1-1; 7 positions agree with TRBD1. Trimming removed 5 bases from V and 6 bases from J; junction bases left unmatched: 6. The CDR3 length is 13 residues. The germline V gene has CDR1 MDHEN and CDR2 SYDVKM. This chain's CDR3 is CASSIKQGPEAFF. CDR3 sequence (DNA): TGTGCCAGCAGTATTAAACAGGGGCCTGAAGCTTTCTTT.

This clone was detected only a few times. The genes are TRBV2 and TRBJ1-2; TRBD1 is a possible D gene (6 bases). The CDR3 is made up of 14 amino acids. Deletions cut 2 bases from V and 4 bases from J, with 11 bases between. CDR1 is SNHLY, CDR2 FYNNEI, per germline. The CDR3 region is CASSEQGRGYGYTF. The CDR3 DNA is TGTGCCAGCAGTGAACAGGGCAGGGGCTATGGCTACACCTTC.

This sequence joins TRBV2 and TRBJ2-1; D perhaps matches TRBD1 (6 bases). Trimming stripped 5 bases from V and 6 bases from J, with 14 bases between. The CDR3 length is 14 residues. Germline CDR1 SNHLY, CDR2 FYNNEI. The CDR3 region is CASSTGSSGNEQFF. The DNA of the CDR3 is TGTGCCAGCAGTACAGGGTCGTCGGGCAATGAGCAGTTCTTC.

The CDR3 sequence: CASSRGTAMNGYTF. The CDR3 DNA is TGTGCCAGTAGTAGAGGGACAGCAATGAATGGCTACACCTTC. This chain uses TRBV19 with TRBJ1-2; 7 bases agree with TRBD1. This CDR3 has 14 amino acids. The germline CDR1 and CDR2 sequences are LNHDA and SQIVND (reference sequence). V was clipped by 4 bases and J by 6 bases; unmatched bases: 8.

The chain carries TRBV13 and TRBJ1-1, with D possibly TRBD1 on 5 matching bases. The V and J ends lost 5 bases and 2 bases respectively, with 21 bases between them. Germline CDR1 PRHDT, CDR2 FYEKMQ (reference sequence). The CDR3 consists of 17 residues. This CDR3 reads CASSRLLQPGDNTEAFF. CDR3 DNA: TGTGCCAGCAGCCGTCTCCTGCAGCCGGGGGACAACACTGAAGCTTTCTTT.

This clone was seen just once. The J gene is TRBJ1-1, the V gene TRBV9; D is perhaps TRBD1 (5 bases). The germline gives CDR1 SGDLS, CDR2 YYNGEE. The V end lost 1 base, the J end lost 1 base, and 8 bases lay between the germline ends. This CDR3 comprises 14 residues. This CDR3 reads CASSVIQENTEAFF. CDR3 in DNA: TGTGCCAGCAGCGTAATACAGGAGAACACTGAAGCTTTCTTT.

This chain joins TRBV29-1 and TRBJ2-3, with 8 positions matching TRBD1. Losses at the gene ends were 4 bases for V and 5 bases for J; bases not matched to a gene: 8. The length of the CDR3 is 14 residues. The V gene's germline CDR1 is SQVTM and CDR2 ANQGSEA. The CDR3 reads CSVARSGGVDTQYF. The CDR3, as DNA: TGCAGCGTTGCTCGGTCAGGGGGCGTAGATACGCAGTATTTT.

This chain links TRBV6-5 with TRBJ1-5; TRBD1 agrees at 7 bases. The germline CDR1 and CDR2 sequences are MNHEY and SVGAGI. Unmatched junction bases numbered 14, after V lost 8 bases and J lost 7 bases. This CDR3 contains 15 residues. The CDR3 nucleotides read TGTGCCAGCGCAGGACAGGTCCCGTTGTTGCAGCCCCAGCATTTT. Its translation is CASAGQVPLLQPQHF.